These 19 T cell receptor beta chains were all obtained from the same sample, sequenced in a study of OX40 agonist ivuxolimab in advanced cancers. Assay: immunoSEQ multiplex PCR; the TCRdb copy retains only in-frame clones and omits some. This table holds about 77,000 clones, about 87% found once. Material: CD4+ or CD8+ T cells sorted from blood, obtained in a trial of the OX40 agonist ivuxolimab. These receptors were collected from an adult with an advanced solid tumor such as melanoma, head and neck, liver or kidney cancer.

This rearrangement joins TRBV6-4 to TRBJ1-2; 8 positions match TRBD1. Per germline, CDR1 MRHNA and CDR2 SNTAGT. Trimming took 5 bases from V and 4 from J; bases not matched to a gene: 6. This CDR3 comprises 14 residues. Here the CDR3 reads CASSTGQGPYGYTF. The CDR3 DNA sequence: TGTGCCAGCAGTACAGGACAGGGCCCCTATGGCTACACCTTC.

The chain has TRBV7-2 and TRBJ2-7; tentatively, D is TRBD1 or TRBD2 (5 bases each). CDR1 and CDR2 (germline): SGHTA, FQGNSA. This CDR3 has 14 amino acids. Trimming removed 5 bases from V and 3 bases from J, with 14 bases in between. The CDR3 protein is CASSRRAGGYEQYF. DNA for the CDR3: TGTGCCAGCAGCCGTCGTGCTGGGGGCTACGAGCAGTACTTC.

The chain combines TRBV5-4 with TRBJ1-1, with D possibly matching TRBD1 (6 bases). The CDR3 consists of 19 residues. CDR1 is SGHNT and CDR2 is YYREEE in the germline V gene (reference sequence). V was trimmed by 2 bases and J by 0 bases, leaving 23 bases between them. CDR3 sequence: CASSFGGGVPHIMNTEAFF. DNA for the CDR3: TGTGCCAGCAGCTTTGGGGGGGGCGTCCCTCATATCATGAACACTGAAGCTTTCTTT.

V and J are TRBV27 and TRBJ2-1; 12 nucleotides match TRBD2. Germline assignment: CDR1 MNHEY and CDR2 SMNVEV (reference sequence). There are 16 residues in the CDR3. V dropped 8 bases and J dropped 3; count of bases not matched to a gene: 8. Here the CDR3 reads CASQTGLAGYYNEQFF. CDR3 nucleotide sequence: TGTGCCAGCCAAACTGGACTAGCGGGATACTACAATGAGCAGTTCTTC.

The CDR3 sequence: CAWTGSRSVINSPLHF. The CDR3 nucleotides read TGTGCCTGGACAGGGTCCCGGTCCGTGATTAATTCACCCCTCCACTTT. The rearrangement links TRBV30 to TRBJ1-6; TRBD1 is a possible D gene (5 bases). Trimming removed 4 bases at V and 6 bases at J, with 19 bases between. There are 16 residues in the CDR3. Germline assignment: CDR1 GTSNPN and CDR2 SVGIG (reference sequence).

The CDR3 region has the DNA TGTGCCAGCTCACCAGCGGTGACGGGAGATACGCAGTATTTT. Protein: CASSPAVTGDTQYF. The J gene is TRBJ2-3, the V gene TRBV18; D gene unclear. CDR1 KGHSH and CDR2 LQKENI come from the germline V gene. The CDR3 is 14 residues long. The V and J ends lost 2 bases and 5 bases respectively, with 11 bases between them.

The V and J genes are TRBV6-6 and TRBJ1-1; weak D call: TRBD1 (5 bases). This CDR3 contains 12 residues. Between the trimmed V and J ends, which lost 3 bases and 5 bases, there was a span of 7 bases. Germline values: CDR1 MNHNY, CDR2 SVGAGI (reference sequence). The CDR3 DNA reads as TGTGCCAGCAGTTATGAGGGGACTGAAGCTTTCTTT. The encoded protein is CASSYEGTEAFF.

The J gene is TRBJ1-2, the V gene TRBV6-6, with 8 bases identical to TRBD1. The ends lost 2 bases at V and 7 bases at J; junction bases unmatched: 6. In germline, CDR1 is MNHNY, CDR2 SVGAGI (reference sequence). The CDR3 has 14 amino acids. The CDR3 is CASSYDRGRAGYTF. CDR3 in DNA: TGTGCCAGCAGTTACGACAGGGGACGTGCTGGCTACACCTTC.

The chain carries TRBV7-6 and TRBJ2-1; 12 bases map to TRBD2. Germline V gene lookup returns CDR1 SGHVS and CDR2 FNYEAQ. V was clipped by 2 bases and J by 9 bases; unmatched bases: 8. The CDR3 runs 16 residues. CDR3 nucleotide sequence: TGTGCCAGCAGCTTATCCAGACTAGCGGGAGCGGGTGAGCAGTTCTTC. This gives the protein CASSLSRLAGAGEQFF.

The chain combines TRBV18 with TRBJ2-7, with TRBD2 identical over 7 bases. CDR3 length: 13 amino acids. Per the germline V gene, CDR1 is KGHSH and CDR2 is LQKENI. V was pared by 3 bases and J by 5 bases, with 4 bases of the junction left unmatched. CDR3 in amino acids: CASSPSGRDEQYF. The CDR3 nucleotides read TGTGCCAGCTCACCTTCAGGGAGGGACGAGCAGTACTTC.

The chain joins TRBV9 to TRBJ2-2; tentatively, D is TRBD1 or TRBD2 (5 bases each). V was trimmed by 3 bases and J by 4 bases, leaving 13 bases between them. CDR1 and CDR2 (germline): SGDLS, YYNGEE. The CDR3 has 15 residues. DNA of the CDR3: TGTGCCAGCAGCGCGGGACCCTCGACCACCGGGGAGCTGTTTTTT. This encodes CASSAGPSTTGELFF.

The CDR3 bases are TGCGCCAGCAGTGATTTCCTCGGGGGGAGGACTGAAGCTTTCTTT. Protein product: CASSDFLGGRTEAFF. The chain recombines TRBV10-2 with TRBJ1-1; possible D gene TRBD1, 5 bases. The CDR3 is 15 residues long. CDR1 and CDR2 (germline): WSHSY, SAAADI. Deletions cut 3 bases from V and 5 bases from J, with 16 bases between.

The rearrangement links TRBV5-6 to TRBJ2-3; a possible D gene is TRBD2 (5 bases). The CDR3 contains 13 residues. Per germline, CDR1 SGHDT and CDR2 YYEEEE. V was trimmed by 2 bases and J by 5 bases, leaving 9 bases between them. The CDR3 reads CASSFLRGDTQYF. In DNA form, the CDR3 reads TGTGCCAGCAGCTTCCTACGGGGAGATACGCAGTATTTT.

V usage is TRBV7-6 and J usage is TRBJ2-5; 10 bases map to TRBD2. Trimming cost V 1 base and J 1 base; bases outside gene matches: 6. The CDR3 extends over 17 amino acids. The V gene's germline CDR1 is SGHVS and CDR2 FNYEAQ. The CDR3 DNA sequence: TGTGCCAGCAGCTTAGGGATCTGGACTAGCGGCCAAGAGACCCAGTACTTC. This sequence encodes CASSLGIWTSGQETQYF. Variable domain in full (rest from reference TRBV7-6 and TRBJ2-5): GAGVSQSPRYKVTKRGQDVALRCDPISGHVSLYWYRQALGQGPEFLTYFNYEAQQDKSGLPNDRFSAERPEGSISTLTIQRTEQRDSAMYRCASSLGIWTSGQETQYFGPGTRLLVL.

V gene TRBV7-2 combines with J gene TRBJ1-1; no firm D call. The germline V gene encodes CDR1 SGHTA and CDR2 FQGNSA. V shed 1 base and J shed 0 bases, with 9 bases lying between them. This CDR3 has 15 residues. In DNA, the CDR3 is TGTGCCAGCAGCTTAGGTTTAGGCATGAACACTGAAGCTTTCTTT. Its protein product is CASSLGLGMNTEAFF.

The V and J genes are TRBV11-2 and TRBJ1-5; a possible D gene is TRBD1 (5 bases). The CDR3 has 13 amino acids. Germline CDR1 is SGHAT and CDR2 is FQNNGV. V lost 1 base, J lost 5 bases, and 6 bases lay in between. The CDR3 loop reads CASSLGQHQPQHF. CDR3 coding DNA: TGTGCCAGCAGCTTAGGACAGCATCAGCCCCAGCATTTT. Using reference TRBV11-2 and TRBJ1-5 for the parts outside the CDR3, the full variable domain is EAGVAQSPRYKIIEKRQSVAFWCNPISGHATLYWYQQILGQGPKLLIQFQNNGVVDDSQLPKDRFSAERLKGVDSTLKIQPAKLEDSAVYLCASSLGQHQPQHFGDGTRLSIL.

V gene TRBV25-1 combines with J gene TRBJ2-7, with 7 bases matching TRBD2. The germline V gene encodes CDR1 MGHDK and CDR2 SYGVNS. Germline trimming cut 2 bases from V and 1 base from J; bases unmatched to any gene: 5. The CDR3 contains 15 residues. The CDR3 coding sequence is TGTGCCAGCAGTGAAGCTCTCGGGGGGTCCTACGAGCAGTACTTC. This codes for CASSEALGGSYEQYF.

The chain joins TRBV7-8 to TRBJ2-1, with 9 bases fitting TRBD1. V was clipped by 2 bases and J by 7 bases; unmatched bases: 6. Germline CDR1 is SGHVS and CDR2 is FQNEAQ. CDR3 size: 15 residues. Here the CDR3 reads CASSLFRDRANEQFF. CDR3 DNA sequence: TGTGCCAGCAGCTTATTCCGGGACAGGGCAAATGAGCAGTTCTTC.

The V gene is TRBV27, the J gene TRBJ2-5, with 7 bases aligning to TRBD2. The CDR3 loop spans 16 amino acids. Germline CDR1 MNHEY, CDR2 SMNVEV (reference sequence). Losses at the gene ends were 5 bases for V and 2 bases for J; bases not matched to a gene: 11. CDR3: CASSGGLVYSQETQYF. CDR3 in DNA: TGTGCCAGCAGTGGAGGACTAGTCTATTCTCAAGAGACCCAGTACTTC.